This is a list of T cell receptor beta chains from one sample in a study of a mutant IDH1 vaccine in newly diagnosed glioma. Clones were sequenced by immunoSEQ multiplex PCR, and TCRdb holds only the in-frame ones, with some missing. The table shows about 46,000 clones, with almost 95% occurring only once. Their target antigens are unknown. The sample here was PBMCs, taken from a glioma patient whose treatment included an IDH1 peptide vaccine. These receptors were collected from a man over 45 with glioma. CDR3s include the opening cysteine and the closing phenylalanine or tryptophan. D genes are given only for firm matches. Where a row states a size, it is once, few, many or the class of an expanded clone; other rows omit it.

V gene	clone size	CDR3 length	D gene	J gene	CDR3 protein	CDR3 DNA
TRBV6-1	NA	14	NA	TRBJ2-7	CASSEGWTANEQYF	TGTGCCAGCAGTGAGGGGTGGACGGCCAACGAGCAGTACTTC
TRBV19	NA	14	NA	TRBJ2-7	CASRRTGRAEEQYF	TGTGCCAGCCGGCGTACCGGGCGGGCGGAAGAGCAGTACTTC
TRBV5-1	NA	14	NA	TRBJ2-1	CASSFGQNYNEQFF	TGCGCCAGCAGCTTTGGCCAGAACTACAATGAGCAGTTCTTC
TRBV6-5	NA	15	TRBD2	TRBJ2-1	CASSWGLAGGSEQFF	TGTGCCAGCAGTTGGGGACTAGCGGGAGGATCTGAGCAGTTCTTC
TRBV5-1	once	15	NA	TRBJ2-1	CASSVTTSSYNEQFF	TGCGCCAGCAGCGTCACTACCAGCTCCTACAATGAGCAGTTCTTC
TRBV7-6	NA	13	NA	TRBJ1-1	CASSLAFGGEAFF	TGTGCCAGCAGCTTAGCGTTCGGGGGGGAAGCTTTCTTT
TRBV2	NA	10	NA	TRBJ2-7	CASRGNEQYF	TGTGCCAGCAGGGGGAACGAGCAGTACTTC
TRBV5-1	NA	13	NA	TRBJ2-5	CASSLNSVETQYF	TGCGCCAGCAGCTTGAACTCTGTGGAGACCCAGTACTTC
TRBV6-6	NA	16	NA	TRBJ1-5	CASSSLYFDSNQPQHF	TGTGCCAGCAGTTCCCTGTACTTCGATAGCAATCAGCCCCAGCATTTT
TRBV5-1	NA	13	NA	TRBJ2-2	CASSLDNTGELFF	TGCGCCAGCAGCCTAGACAACACCGGGGAGCTGTTTTTT
TRBV11-3	NA	13	NA	TRBJ2-7	CASSAGGLSEQYF	TGTGCCAGCAGCGCAGGGGGACTGAGCGAGCAGTACTTC
TRBV30	NA	13	NA	TRBJ1-1	CAWSEAPAGKAFF	TGTGCCTGGAGTGAGGCCCCCGCTGGTAAAGCTTTCTTT
TRBV6-6	NA	11	NA	TRBJ2-3	CASTSVDTQYF	TGTGCCAGCACCAGTGTTGATACGCAGTATTTT
TRBV7-8	NA	13	NA	TRBJ2-1	CASSLVQDGEQFF	TGTGCCAGCAGCTTAGTACAGGACGGTGAGCAGTTCTTC
TRBV4-2	NA	15	NA	TRBJ1-1	CASSQDLRANTEAFF	TGTGCCAGCAGCCAAGACCTCCGGGCCAACACTGAAGCTTTCTTT
TRBV4-1	NA	14	TRBD1	TRBJ2-7	CASSSGTGDVVQYF	TGCGCCAGCAGCTCCGGGACAGGGGACGTTGTGCAGTACTTC
TRBV5-4	NA	14	TRBD1	TRBJ2-1	CASSKDRVGNEQFF	TGTGCCAGCAGCAAGGACAGGGTGGGCAATGAGCAGTTCTTC
TRBV29-1	NA	14	TRBD2	TRBJ2-5	CSVFASGRQETQYF	TGCAGCGTTTTTGCTAGCGGGAGACAAGAGACCCAGTACTTC
TRBV15	NA	13	NA	TRBJ1-4	CATSRVPSAKLFF	TGTGCCACCAGCAGAGTTCCCTCAGCGAAACTGTTTTTT
TRBV7-2	NA	15	TRBD1	TRBJ2-1	CASSFRTGRRNEQFF	TGTGCCAGCAGCTTCAGGACAGGGCGTCGCAATGAGCAGTTCTTC
TRBV6-5	NA	12	NA	TRBJ2-7	CASRADTGEQYF	TGTGCCAGCAGAGCGGATACGGGGGAGCAGTACTTC
TRBV6-5	NA	14	TRBD1	TRBJ1-1	CASSYSLQGTEAFF	TGTGCCAGCAGTTACTCTCTACAGGGGACTGAAGCTTTCTTT
TRBV23-1	NA	15	NA	TRBJ1-5	CASSHSDKAPEPQHF	TGCGCCAGCAGTCATTCCGACAAAGCCCCGGAGCCCCAGCATTTT
TRBV2	NA	14	NA	TRBJ2-7	CASRLRGAHYEQYF	TGTGCCAGCAGGCTCAGGGGTGCCCACTACGAGCAGTACTTC
TRBV2	NA	14	NA	TRBJ2-4	CASTEGIWGDIQYF	TGTGCCAGCACTGAGGGGATCTGGGGAGACATTCAGTACTTC
TRBV30	NA	14	TRBD1	TRBJ1-2	CAWSAGTGSYGYTF	TGTGCCTGGAGTGCCGGGACAGGGTCCTATGGCTACACCTTC
TRBV14	NA	15	NA	TRBJ2-7	CASSQDGSGLYEQYF	TGTGCCAGCAGCCAAGATGGGAGCGGACTCTACGAGCAGTACTTC
TRBV27	NA	13	NA	TRBJ1-1	CASMKIKNTEAFF	TGTGCCAGCATGAAGATCAAGAACACTGAAGCTTTCTTT
TRBV5-1	NA	16	TRBD1	TRBJ2-1	CASSAMTGEAYNEQFF	TGCGCCAGCAGCGCGATGACAGGGGAGGCCTACAATGAGCAGTTCTTC
TRBV10-2	NA	14	NA	TRBJ2-5	CASSELAGQETQYF	TGCGCCAGCAGTGAGCTGGCGGGACAAGAGACCCAGTACTTC
TRBV7-2	NA	14	NA	TRBJ2-2	CASRLDSATGELFF	TGTGCCAGCAGGCTGGACAGTGCCACCGGGGAGCTGTTTTTT
TRBV19	NA	14	NA	TRBJ1-1	CVSSINGENTEAFF	TGTGTCAGTAGTATTAACGGGGAGAACACTGAAGCTTTCTTT
TRBV9	NA	15	NA	TRBJ1-6	CASSAPGGINSPLHF	TGTGCCAGCAGCGCCCCGGGGGGGATTAATTCACCCCTCCACTTT
TRBV6-1	NA	16	NA	TRBJ1-2	CASSENQGTPNYGYTF	TGTGCCAGCAGTGAAAATCAGGGAACCCCTAACTATGGCTACACCTTC
TRBV30	NA	14	TRBD1	TRBJ2-7	CAWSPGQGSYEQYF	TGTGCCTGGAGTCCGGGACAGGGGTCCTACGAGCAGTACTTC
TRBV6-5	NA	15	TRBD2	TRBJ2-7	CASSYTSGMFYEQYF	TGTGCCAGCAGTTATACTAGCGGGATGTTCTACGAGCAGTACTTC
TRBV7-9	NA	14	NA	TRBJ1-2	CASSSGGVRYGYTF	TGTGCCAGCAGTTCGGGGGGGGTCCGGTATGGCTACACCTTC
TRBV7-9	NA	14	TRBD1	TRBJ1-2	CASSRRDRGWGYTF	TGTGCCAGCAGCCGCCGGGACAGGGGATGGGGCTACACCTTC
TRBV18	NA	15	TRBD1	TRBJ2-3	CASSPDRGGTDTQYF	TGTGCCAGCTCACCGGACAGGGGTGGGACAGATACGCAGTATTTT
TRBV2	NA	14	NA	TRBJ1-2	CAADKVRDPYGYTF	TGTGCCGCCGATAAGGTTAGGGACCCCTATGGCTACACCTTC
TRBV9	NA	17	TRBD2	TRBJ2-1	CASSVEGWLAGGNEQFF	TGTGCCAGCAGCGTAGAAGGTTGGCTAGCGGGAGGGAATGAGCAGTTCTTC
TRBV7-2	NA	13	NA	TRBJ1-5	CASSLVSGQPQHF	TGTGCCAGCAGCTTAGTGTCCGGTCAGCCCCAGCATTTT
TRBV5-8	NA	14	NA	TRBJ2-7	CASSGGDSSYEQYF	TGTGCCAGCAGTGGCGGGGATAGCTCCTACGAGCAGTACTTC
TRBV15	NA	16	TRBD1	TRBJ2-3	CATSRAQGTDTDTQYF	TGTGCCACCAGCAGGGCACAGGGGACCGACACAGATACGCAGTATTTT
TRBV6-6	NA	16	TRBD1	TRBJ1-2	CASSPRTGAASYGYTF	TGTGCCAGCAGTCCGCGGACAGGGGCCGCGTCCTATGGCTACACCTTC
TRBV5-1	once	16	TRBD2	TRBJ2-3	CASSGRTSGSTDTQYF	TGCGCCAGCAGCGGCCGGACTAGCGGGAGCACAGATACGCAGTATTTT
TRBV5-1	NA	13	NA	TRBJ1-1	CASSFNRNTEAFF	TGCGCCAGCAGCTTCAACCGGAACACTGAAGCTTTCTTT
TRBV30	NA	15	TRBD2	TRBJ2-1	CAWIPLAEYFNEQFF	TGTGCCTGGATCCCACTAGCGGAGTACTTCAATGAGCAGTTCTTC
TRBV4-1	NA	14	NA	TRBJ1-2	CASSQGGVTGGYTF	TGCGCCAGCAGCCAAGGAGGAGTGACCGGTGGCTACACCTTC
TRBV9	NA	13	NA	TRBJ1-2	CASSSSRAYGYTF	TGTGCCAGCAGCTCTTCCAGGGCCTATGGCTACACCTTC
TRBV30	NA	17	TRBD1	TRBJ1-5	CAWSRRQGDGGNQPQHF	TGTGCCTGGAGCCGCCGACAGGGGGATGGGGGCAATCAGCCCCAGCATTTT
TRBV5-1	once	14	NA	TRBJ2-7	CASRREGASYEQYF	TGCGCCAGCAGAAGGGAGGGGGCCTCCTACGAGCAGTACTTC
TRBV9	NA	13	NA	TRBJ2-2	CASDRREGGELFF	TGTGCCAGCGATCGGAGGGAAGGGGGGGAGCTGTTTTTT
TRBV5-4	NA	15	TRBD2	TRBJ2-5	CASMSGLREQETQYF	TGTGCCAGCATGTCGGGGTTGCGGGAGCAAGAGACCCAGTACTTC
TRBV10-3	NA	13	NA	TRBJ2-7	CAISEGHKREQYF	TGTGCCATCAGTGAAGGGCATAAGCGCGAGCAGTACTTC